This T cell receptor beta chain is from a study of T cells expressing NK-cell markers (TCRdb year 2020). About the investigation overall: TCR beta-chain repertoires were profiled in sorted CD3+CD56+NKG2C+, CD3+CD56+NKG2C- and CD3+CD56-NKG2C+ T-cell subsets from fewer than 10 donors. All eight donors whose samples were sequenced were randomly selected healthy volunteers, three of them men and five women. Illumina HiSeq 2000/2500, MiSeq or NextSeq was used to sequence libraries as 2 x 150 bp reads. Seven of the eight sequenced donors were HCMV-seropositive and one was HCMV-seronegative.

General findings and caveats noted by the study authors: In six donors, the dominant CD3+CD56+NKG2C+ clonotypes were among the top 10 CD8+ clonotypes and accounted for about 1.0-7.5% of CD8+ T cells. Those dominant clonotypes were again the most abundant among CD3+CD56-NKG2C+ cells in several donors, at roughly 25-60.1%. Whether the expanded NKG2C-expressing T cell clones were specific for HCMV antigens was left unclear.

Sequencing relied on an Illumina HiSeq 2000. TCR beta cDNA libraries were prepared using 5'RACE template switching, which introduced a universal primer site and unique molecular identifiers. Synthesis of cDNA was primed from the TCR beta constant segment and was followed by two consecutive PCR amplification steps. In the paper's pipeline: Reads were demultiplexed and grouped by UMI with MIGEC, and clonotypes were assembled and quantified with MiTCR. To exclude erroneous sequences, only TCR cDNA sequences supported by at least two reads were retained. The tcR package was used for downstream repertoire analysis, with clonotypes matched between fractions based on CDR3 nucleotide sequence plus V segment. Antigen specificity was annotated against VDJdb with VDJmatch, allowing one amino acid substitution in CDR3. Through TCRdb reprocessing, the reads give one entry per CDR3 protein sequence; DNA is omitted. These V and J calls originate from TCRdb's pipeline instead of the authors' own analysis. The sample's table lists a count of about 540,000 distinct CDR3 sequences. The leading ten clones occupy 3% to 4.5% of the sample.

Looking up the germline V gene yields CDR1 MNHEY and CDR2 SVGAGI. From cysteine to phenylalanine, the CDR3 is 14 amino acids long. The DNA is not on file. HCMV-specific IgG was detected in serum with a commercial ELISA kit to determine HCMV serostatus. Ficoll density gradient centrifugation was used to isolate peripheral blood mononuclear cells from blood. Turning to this clonotype: Its recognized antigen is unknown.

Sequencing was performed on blood T cells: a sorted CD56 or NKG2C T cell subset, CD4+ or CD8+ T cells, or bulk PBMC T cells (not recorded which). The chain joins TRBV6-5 to TRBJ2-1; TCRdb indicates TRBD2, and absent DNA this call remains unverified. The sequence was collected from a man between 18 and 35 years old in good health. Donor details come from another sample of the same person, matched by shared clones. The CDR3 region: CASSLGLARDEQFF.